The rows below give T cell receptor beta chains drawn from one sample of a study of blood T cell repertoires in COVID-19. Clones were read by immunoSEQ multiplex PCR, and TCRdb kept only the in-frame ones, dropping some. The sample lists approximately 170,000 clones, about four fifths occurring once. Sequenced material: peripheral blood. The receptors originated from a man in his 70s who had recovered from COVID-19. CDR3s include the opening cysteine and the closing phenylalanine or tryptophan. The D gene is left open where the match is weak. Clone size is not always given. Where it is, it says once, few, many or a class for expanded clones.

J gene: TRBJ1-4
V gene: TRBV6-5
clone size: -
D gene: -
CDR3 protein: CASMRGGSDEKLFF
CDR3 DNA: TGTGCCAGCATGCGGGGGGGGTCGGATGAAAAACTGTTTTTT

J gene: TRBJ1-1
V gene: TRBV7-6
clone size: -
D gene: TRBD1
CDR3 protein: CASSLGTGRGTEAFF
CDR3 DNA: TGTGCCAGCAGCTTGGGGACAGGCCGAGGAACTGAAGCTTTCTTT

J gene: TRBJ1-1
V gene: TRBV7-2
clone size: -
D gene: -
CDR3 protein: CASSRGRDEAFF
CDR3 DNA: TGTGCCAGCAGCCGGGGTAGAGATGAAGCTTTCTTT

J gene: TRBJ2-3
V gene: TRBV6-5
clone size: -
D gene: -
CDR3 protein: CASSQQGVKDTQYF
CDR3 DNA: TGTGCCAGCAGTCAACAGGGTGTTAAAGATACGCAGTATTTT

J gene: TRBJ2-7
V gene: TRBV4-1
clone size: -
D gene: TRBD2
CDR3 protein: CASSGRLAGEYEQYF
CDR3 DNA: TGCGCCAGCAGCGGTCGACTAGCGGGGGAATACGAGCAGTACTTC

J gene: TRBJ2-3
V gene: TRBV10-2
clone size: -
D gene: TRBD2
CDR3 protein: CASRAAGGLTDTQYF
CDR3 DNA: TGCGCCAGCAGGGCAGCGGGAGGGCTCACAGATACGCAGTATTTT

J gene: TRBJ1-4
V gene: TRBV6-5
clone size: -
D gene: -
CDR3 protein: CASKIRSTTNEKLFF
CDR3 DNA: TGTGCCAGCAAGATCCGGTCAACAACTAATGAAAAACTGTTTTTT

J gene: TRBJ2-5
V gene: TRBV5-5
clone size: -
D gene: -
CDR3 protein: CASSPGTIKETQYF
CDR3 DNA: TGTGCCAGCAGCCCCGGGACAATTAAAGAGACCCAGTACTTC

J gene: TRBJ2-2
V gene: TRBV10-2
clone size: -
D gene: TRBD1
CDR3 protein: CASSDPARTGYTGELFF
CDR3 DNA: TGCGCCAGCAGTGATCCCGCGCGGACAGGATACACCGGGGAGCTGTTTTTT

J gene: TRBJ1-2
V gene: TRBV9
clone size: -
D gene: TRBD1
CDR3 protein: CASSGTGGNYGYTF
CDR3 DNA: TGTGCCAGCTCGGGGACAGGGGGAAACTATGGCTACACCTTC

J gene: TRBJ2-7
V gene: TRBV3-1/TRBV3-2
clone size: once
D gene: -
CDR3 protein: CASSQKTDPSSYEQYF
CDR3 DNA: TGTGCCAGCAGCCAAAAAACAGACCCGAGCTCCTACGAGCAGTACTTC